This T cell receptor beta chain was identified in a study of tissue T cells after allogeneic stem cell transplantation (dated by TCRdb to 2021 to 2024). For the wider study: Over a three-year period, a research-autopsy study prospectively enrolled seven adult allo-HCT recipients who had steroid-refractory GVHD. Every GVHD patient received a graft from a donor; several grafts were unmodified and three were CD34-selected to deplete T cells. Gastrointestinal GVHD was present in all GVHD patients, each of whom received several lines of GVHD-directed therapy, and roughly 5 of these patients also had skin involvement. Pre-transplant PBMCs were of recipient origin and were available from a handful of GVHD patients. For viably preserved blood and marrow, CD3+ T cells were flow-sorted when cell numbers allowed, whereas DNA was extracted directly from smaller samples. Using research autopsies of patients with and without GVHD, plus mouse models of GVHD, the study profiled TCR beta repertoires across many tissues. The human part of the study was a prospective observational study with no blinding and no randomization. Overall study results and their limits: A small and clinically heterogeneous patient cohort was studied, and sampling depth was acknowledged as a limitation. Within patients, how anatomically similar tissues were was a major factor shaping TCR repertoire composition, regardless of disease or transplant status. Only a few T cell clones appeared in more than one patient, yet motif-based clustering showed tissue-specific repertoire signatures that were shared between patients. The study did not determine which tissue TCRs were alloreactive or antigen-specific, and some clones might have been persisting host cells. In both patients and mice, T cells from blood and spleen covered only a limited part of the TCR repertoire found in tissues.

The time point label, read with the paper, signifies: recipient (host-origin) PBMCs collected before allo-HCT. The trim is 5 bases for V and 6 bases for J, with a gap of 20 bases between the germline ends. CDR3 length: 15 amino acids, cysteine to phenylalanine. CDR3 DNA is the only sequence kept; it has 45 bases, read in frame from the first base. CDR1 and CDR2, per the germline V gene, are SGHDN and FVKESK. Concerning this clone: What antigen it recognizes has not been identified. Qualities for individual bases were not recorded, and no much larger clone is one base off.

Libraries were built with the immunoSEQ multiplex PCR assay. Adaptive Biotechnologies performed the TCRbeta CDR3 sequencing at survey depth and reported CDR3 sequences, V/J genes, productive frequency and template counts. Amplification of TCR beta CDR3 regions was performed from genomic DNA rather than from RNA. The paper's processing steps were these. Jensen-Shannon divergence was used to quantify pairwise repertoire overlap between tissues, with a value of 1 indicating complete divergence and a value of 0 indicating identical repertoires. Based on pairwise JSD values, tissues were grouped by single-linkage agglomerative hierarchical clustering, and the results were shown as dendrograms. All patient samples were analyzed with GLIPH2 using simulation_depth 1000, kmer_min_depth 3 and cdr3_length_cutoff 8, and only groups containing more than two unique CDR3s were kept. A standardized tissue-overlap score was calculated by extrapolating Jaccard GLIPH-group overlap across patients to a standard repertoire size of 1000 clones. Linear mixed-effect models, with tissue included as a fixed effect and individual included as a random effect, were used to assess associations of diversity with clinical or experimental variables. What TCRdb holds here is the immuneACCESS table cut down to in-frame rearrangements. Part of the clones is not present; checked against another copy, under half of the missing clones reflect an unresolved V gene, and the others are unexplained. From that table come the V and J calls and clone size; the DNA was used to work out D and trimming. This sample gives over 25,000 clones in total; less than 90% of them show up just once. Over 3% of the sample comes from the top ten.

The source is a woman between 18 and 50 years old who later had graft-versus-host disease after an allogeneic stem cell transplant. The chain joins TRBV14 to TRBJ2-7; a tentative D match to TRBD1 spans 5 bases. The source was blood, collected before transplantation. The DNA sequence is as follows: TGTGCCAGCAGCTCTTTTAACACCTCAGGGTCCGAGCAGTACTTC. This sequence encodes CASSSFNTSGSEQYF.